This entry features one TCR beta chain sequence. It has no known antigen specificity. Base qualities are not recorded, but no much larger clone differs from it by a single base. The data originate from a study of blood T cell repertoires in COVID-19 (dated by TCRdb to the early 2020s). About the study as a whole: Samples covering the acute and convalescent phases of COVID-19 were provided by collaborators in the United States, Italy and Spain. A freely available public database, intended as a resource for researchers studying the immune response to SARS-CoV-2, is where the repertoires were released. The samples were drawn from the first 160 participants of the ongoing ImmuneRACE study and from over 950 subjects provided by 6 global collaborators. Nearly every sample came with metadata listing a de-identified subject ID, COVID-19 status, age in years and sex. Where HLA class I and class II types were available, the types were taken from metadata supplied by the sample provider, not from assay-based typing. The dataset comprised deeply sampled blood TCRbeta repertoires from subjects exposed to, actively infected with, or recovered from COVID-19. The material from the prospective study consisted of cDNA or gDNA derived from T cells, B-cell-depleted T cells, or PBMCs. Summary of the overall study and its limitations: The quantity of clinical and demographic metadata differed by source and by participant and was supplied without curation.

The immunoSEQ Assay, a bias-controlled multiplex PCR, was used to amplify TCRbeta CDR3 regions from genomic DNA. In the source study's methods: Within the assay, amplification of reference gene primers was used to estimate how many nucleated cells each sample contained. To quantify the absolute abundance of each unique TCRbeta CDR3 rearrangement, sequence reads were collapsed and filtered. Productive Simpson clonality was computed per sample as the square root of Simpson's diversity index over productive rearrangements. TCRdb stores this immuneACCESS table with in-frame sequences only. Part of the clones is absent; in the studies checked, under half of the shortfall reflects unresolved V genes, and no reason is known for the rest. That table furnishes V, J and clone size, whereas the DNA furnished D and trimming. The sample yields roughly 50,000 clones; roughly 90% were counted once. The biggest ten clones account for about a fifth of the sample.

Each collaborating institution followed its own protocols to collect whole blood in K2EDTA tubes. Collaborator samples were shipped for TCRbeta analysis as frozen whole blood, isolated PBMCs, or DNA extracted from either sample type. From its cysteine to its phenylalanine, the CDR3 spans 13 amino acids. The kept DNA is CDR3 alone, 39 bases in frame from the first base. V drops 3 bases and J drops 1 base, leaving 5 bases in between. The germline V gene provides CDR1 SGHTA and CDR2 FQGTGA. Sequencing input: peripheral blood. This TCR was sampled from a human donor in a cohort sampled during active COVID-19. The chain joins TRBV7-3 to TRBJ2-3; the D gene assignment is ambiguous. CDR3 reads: CASSLGGTDTQYF. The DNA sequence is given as TGTGCCAGCAGCTTGGGCGGCACAGATACGCAGTATTTT.